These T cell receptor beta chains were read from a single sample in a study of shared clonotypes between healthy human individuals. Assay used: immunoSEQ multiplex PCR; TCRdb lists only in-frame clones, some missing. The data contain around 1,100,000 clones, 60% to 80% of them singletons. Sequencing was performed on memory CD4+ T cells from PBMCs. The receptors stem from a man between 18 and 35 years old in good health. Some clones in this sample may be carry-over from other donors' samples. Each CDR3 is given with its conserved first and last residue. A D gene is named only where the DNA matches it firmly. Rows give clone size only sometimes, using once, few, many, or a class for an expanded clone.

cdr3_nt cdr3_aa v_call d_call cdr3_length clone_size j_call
TGTGCCATCAGTCACACAGGGGACGGTGGAAACACCATATATTTT CAISHTGDGGNTIYF TRBV10-3 TRBD1 15 . TRBJ1-3
TGCGCCAGCAGGCCCGGAACCTCAATGAACACTGAAGCTTTCTTT CASRPGTSMNTEAFF TRBV5-1 . 15 . TRBJ1-1
TGTGCCAGCAGCTCAGGGACATCGAACACTGAAGCTTTCTTT CASSSGTSNTEAFF TRBV9 . 14 . TRBJ1-1
TGTGCCACCAGCAGGGTAGCGGGGGACTACGAGCAGTACTTC CATSRVAGDYEQYF TRBV15 TRBD2 14 . TRBJ2-7
TGTGCCAGCAGCCGGGCGGGAGGGGGCACAGATACGCAGTATTTT CASSRAGGGTDTQYF TRBV7-2 TRBD2 15 few TRBJ2-3
TGTGCCAGCAGCCCCTCACGGGGGCGTACTAATGAAAAACTGTTTTTT CASSPSRGRTNEKLFF TRBV21-1 . 16 . TRBJ1-4
TGTGCCAGCAGCTTAGGGACGATAGGACAAGAGACCCAGTACTTC CASSLGTIGQETQYF TRBV7-2 . 15 few TRBJ2-5
TGTGCCAGCAGCCCGACTAGCGGGGGAGCGGAGACCCAGTACTTC CASSPTSGGAETQYF TRBV28 TRBD2 15 . TRBJ2-5
TGCGCCAGCAGCGAAAGGGACAGGGGGCGGAGTAATGAAAAACTGTTTTTT CASSERDRGRSNEKLFF TRBV5-1 TRBD1 17 . TRBJ1-4
TGTGCCAGCAGCTCTTACAGGGGGCAATACAATGAGCAGTTCTTC CASSSYRGQYNEQFF TRBV7-9 TRBD1 15 . TRBJ2-1
TGTGCCAGCAGCTTCACGACAGTGGCAGATACGCAGTATTTT CASSFTTVADTQYF TRBV5-8 . 14 . TRBJ2-3
TGTGCCAGCAGTCGGCCCCCCCCGGTTGCGGAACTGTTTTTT CASSRPPPVAELFF TRBV28 . 14 . TRBJ1-4
TGCGCCAGCAGCGCGGACAGAACCTACAATGAGCAGTTCTTC CASSADRTYNEQFF TRBV5-1 . 14 . TRBJ2-1
TGCGCCAGCGGATTACAGGGGACAGATACGCAGTATTTT CASGLQGTDTQYF TRBV4-3 TRBD1 13 . TRBJ2-3
TGTGCCAGCAGCTTTTTATCCTCTGGAAACACCATATATTTT CASSFLSSGNTIYF TRBV11-2 . 14 . TRBJ1-3
TGTGCCAGCGTAAAAAGTAGCGGGAGAGATACGCAGTATTTT CASVKSSGRDTQYF TRBV7-2 TRBD2 14 few TRBJ2-3
TGTGCCAGCTCACCGACTATGAGGTCCTACGAGCAGTACTTC CASSPTMRSYEQYF TRBV18 . 14 . TRBJ2-7
TGTGCCAGCAGTGTTAGAGGGAGTGAGCAGTTCTTC CASSVRGSEQFF TRBV2 . 12 . TRBJ2-1
TGTGCCAGCAGTGGTAGGGGGTCTAGCGGAGGAAGAGAGACCCAGTACTTC CASSGRGSSGGRETQYF TRBV6-1 . 17 . TRBJ2-5
TGTGCCAGCAGCTTACGCGACAGGGAGGGAGCGGGCAGCAATCAGCCCCAGCATTTT CASSLRDREGAGSNQPQHF TRBV13 TRBD1 19 . TRBJ1-5